This T cell receptor (beta chain) emerged from a study of cytomegalovirus exposure and HLA in healthy donors. Across the whole study: Early release data held 85 million to 95 million unique TCRs from HLA-typed donors.

V gave up 8 bases and J gave up 4 bases, with 21 bases separating them. The CDR3 length is 16 residues. From germline, CDR1 is MNHEY and CDR2 SMNVEV (reference sequence). Donors likely had unrecorded immune exposures despite being nominally healthy when sampled. Study-wide findings and caveats: In a later analysis, TCR beta V- and J-gene trimming was associated with a missense DCLRE1C variant.

Concerning this clone: What it binds is not known.

13 Jbeta primers and 60 Vbeta primers were used for the PCR. Authors' data handling: Approximately 83 million unique TCR beta chains, some 9.9 million shared, were counted in a later analysis. Clones were sequenced by immunoSEQ multiplex PCR, and TCRdb holds only the in-frame ones, with some missing. That table is the source of V, J and clone size, and D and trimming were worked out from the DNA. The sample has about 170,000 clones; roughly 70% are singletons. The sample consisted of PBMCs. The clonotype comes from a girl aged 5 to 17 in good health and CMV-seronegative. V gene TRBV27 combines with J gene TRBJ2-1; TRBD2 is a possible D gene (6 bases). The CDR3 protein is CASFPLFAGSYNEQFF. CDR3 bases: TGTGCCAGCTTCCCCCTGTTTGCGGGGTCATACAATGAGCAGTTCTTC.